This passage covers 8 T cell receptor beta chains from one sample sequenced in a study of identical twins. TCRdb re-analysed the 5' RACE reads in MiXCR, keeping a single row per CDR3 protein. The repertoire includes roughly 1,500,000 distinct CDR3 sequences, around 33% of them detected once, and about 0.3% sits in the top ten. Sequenced input: cord blood. The receptors were sampled from a newborn girl in good health.

V gene TRBV7-9 combines with J gene TRBJ2-7; 9 nucleotides align to TRBD1. The V gene's germline CDR1 is SEHNR and CDR2 FQNEAQ (reference sequence). This CDR3 is 15 amino acids long. After removal of 5 bases from V and 2 bases from J, the junction contained 7 bases not matched to a gene. CDR3 DNA: TGTGCCAGCAGCACCCGGACAGGGGAAACCTACGAGCAGTACTTC. Translating gives CASSTRTGETYEQYF.

The chain recombines TRBV12-3 or TRBV12-4 with TRBJ2-1, with D maybe TRBD2 (5 bases). There are 13 residues in the CDR3. Trimming removed 3 bases at V and 6 bases at J, with 9 bases between. Here the CDR3 reads CASSFLRGNEQFF. The CDR3, as DNA: TGTGCCAGCAGTTTTCTCCGGGGCAATGAGCAGTTCTTC.

This clonotype was seen ten or more times. An end of the junction differs from the germline gene, which may be a read error. DNA for the CDR3: TGCGCCAGCAGCTTGGGGACAGAGAACACTGAAGCTTTCTTT. It is translated as CASSLGTENTEAFF. This sequence joins TRBV7-9 and TRBJ1-1; TRBD1 matches 7 bases. Germline loops: CDR1 SEHNR, CDR2 FQNEAQ (reference sequence). The CDR3 extends over 14 amino acids.

There are a few counts of this clonotype. The chain links TRBV7-2 to TRBJ2-7; 10 nucleotides agree with TRBD1. The CDR3 sequence is 16 residues long. CDR1 and CDR2 (germline): SGHTA, FQGNSA. The ends lost 5 bases at V and 5 bases at J; junction bases unmatched: 12. CDR3 coding DNA: TGTGCCAGCAGCAGATGGACCGGGACAGGGGTCAACGAGCAGTACTTC. This sequence encodes CASSRWTGTGVNEQYF.

The genes are TRBV19 and TRBJ2-1, with D perhaps TRBD2 (6 bases). Germline values: CDR1 LNHDA, CDR2 SQIVND (reference sequence). The CDR3 runs to 12 residues. As DNA, the CDR3 is TGTGTGGGGGGATGGAGCTACAATGAGCAGTTCTTC. Translating gives CVGGWSYNEQFF.

This chain joins TRBV20-1 and TRBJ2-4; 11 positions match TRBD2. The J call could be wrong; TRBJ2-7 is a better fit for the DNA end. Germline-derived CDR1 and CDR2 are DFQATT and SNEGSKA (reference sequence). The CDR3 has 14 residues. The CDR3 coding sequence is TGCAGTGCCAGACTAGCGGGGAGGGAACGCGAGCAGTACTTC. Protein product: CSARLAGREREQYF.

This clonotype was seen only a few times. The chain carries TRBV6-1 and TRBJ2-2, with D possibly being TRBD1 (5 bases). CDR3 length equals 13 residues. V gave up 11 bases and J gave up 6 bases, with 16 bases separating them. The germline V gene encodes CDR1 MNHNS and CDR2 SASEGT. In DNA form, the CDR3 reads TGTGCCGGCCGCTCCGTGGGGCCCGGGGAGCTGTTTTTT. Translation gives CAGRSVGPGELFF.

This clonotype was found a few times. The chain joins TRBV2 to TRBJ2-1; no reliable D call. CDR1 SNHLY and CDR2 FYNNEI come from the germline V gene. The CDR3 contains 18 residues. Trimming removed 3 bases at V and 3 bases at J, with 21 bases between. The CDR3 region has the DNA TGTGCCAGCAGTGATTTGACCGGGTCACCCAAGAACTACAATGAGCAGTTCTTC. This encodes CASSDLTGSPKNYNEQFF.